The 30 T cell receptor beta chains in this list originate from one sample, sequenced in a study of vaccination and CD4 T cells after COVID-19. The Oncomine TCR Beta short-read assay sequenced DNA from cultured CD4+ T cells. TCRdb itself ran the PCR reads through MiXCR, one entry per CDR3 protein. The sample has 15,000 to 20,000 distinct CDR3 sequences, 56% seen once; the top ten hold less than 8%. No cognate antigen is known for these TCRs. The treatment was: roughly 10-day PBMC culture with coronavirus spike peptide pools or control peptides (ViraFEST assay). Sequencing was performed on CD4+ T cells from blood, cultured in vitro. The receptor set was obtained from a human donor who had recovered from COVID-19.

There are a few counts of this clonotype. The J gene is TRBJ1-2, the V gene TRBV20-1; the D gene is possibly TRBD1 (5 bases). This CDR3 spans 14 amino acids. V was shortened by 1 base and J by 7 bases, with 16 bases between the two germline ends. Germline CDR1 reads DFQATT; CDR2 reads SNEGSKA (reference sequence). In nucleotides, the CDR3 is TGCAGTGCTAGAGGGGGGTGGAGTTTCACTGGCTACACCTTC. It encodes CSARGGWSFTGYTF.

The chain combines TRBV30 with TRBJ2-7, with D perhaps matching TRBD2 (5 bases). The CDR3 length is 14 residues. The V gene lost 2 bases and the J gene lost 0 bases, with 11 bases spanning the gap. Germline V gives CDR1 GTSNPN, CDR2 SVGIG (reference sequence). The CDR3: CAWSLFGSSYEQYF. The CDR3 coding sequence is TGTGCCTGGAGTCTTTTTGGGAGCTCCTACGAGCAGTACTTC.

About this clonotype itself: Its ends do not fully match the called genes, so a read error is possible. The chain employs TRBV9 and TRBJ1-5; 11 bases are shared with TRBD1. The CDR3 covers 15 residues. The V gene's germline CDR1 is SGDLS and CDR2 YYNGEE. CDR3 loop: CTSSFGTGGYQPQHF. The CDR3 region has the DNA TGTACCAGCAGCTTTGGGACAGGGGGATATCAGCCCCAGCATTTT. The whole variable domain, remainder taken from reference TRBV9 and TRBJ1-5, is DSGVTQTPKHLITATGQRVTLRCSPRSGDLSVYWYQQSLDQGLQFLIQYYNGEERAKGNILERFSAQQFPDLHSELNLSSLELGDSALYFCTSSFGTGGYQPQHFGDGTRLSIL.

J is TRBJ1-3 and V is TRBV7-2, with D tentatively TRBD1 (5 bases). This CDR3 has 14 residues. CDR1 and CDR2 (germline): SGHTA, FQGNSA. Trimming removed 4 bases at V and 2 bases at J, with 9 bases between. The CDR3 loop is CASSSGWAGNTIYF. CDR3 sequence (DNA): TGTGCCAGCAGCTCAGGGTGGGCTGGAAACACCATATATTTT.

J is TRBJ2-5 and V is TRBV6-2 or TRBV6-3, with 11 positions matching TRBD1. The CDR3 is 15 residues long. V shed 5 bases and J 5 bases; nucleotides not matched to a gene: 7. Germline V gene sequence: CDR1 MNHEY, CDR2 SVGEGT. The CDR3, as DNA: TGTGCCAGCAGTCTCGGGACAGGGGGGGAGGAGACCCAGTACTTC. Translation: CASSLGTGGEETQYF.

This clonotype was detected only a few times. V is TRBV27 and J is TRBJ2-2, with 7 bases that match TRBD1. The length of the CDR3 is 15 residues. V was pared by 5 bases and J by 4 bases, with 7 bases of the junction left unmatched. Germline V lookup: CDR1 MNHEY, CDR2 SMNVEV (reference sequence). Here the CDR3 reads CASSHRQGSTGELFF. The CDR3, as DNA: TGTGCCAGCAGTCACCGACAGGGCTCCACCGGGGAGCTGTTTTTT.

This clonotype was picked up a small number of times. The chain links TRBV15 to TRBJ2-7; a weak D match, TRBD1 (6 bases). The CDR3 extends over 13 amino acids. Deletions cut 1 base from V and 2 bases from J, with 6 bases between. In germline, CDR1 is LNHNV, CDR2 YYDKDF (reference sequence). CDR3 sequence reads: CATSRGDTYEQYF. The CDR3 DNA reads TGTGCCACCAGCAGAGGGGACACCTACGAGCAGTACTTC.

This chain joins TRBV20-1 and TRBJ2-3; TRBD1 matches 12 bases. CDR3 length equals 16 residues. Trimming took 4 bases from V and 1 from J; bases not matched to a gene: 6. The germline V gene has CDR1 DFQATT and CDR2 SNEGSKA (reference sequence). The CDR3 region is CSAKRGQGAGTDTQYF. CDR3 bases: TGCAGTGCTAAGAGGGGACAGGGGGCGGGCACAGATACGCAGTATTTT.

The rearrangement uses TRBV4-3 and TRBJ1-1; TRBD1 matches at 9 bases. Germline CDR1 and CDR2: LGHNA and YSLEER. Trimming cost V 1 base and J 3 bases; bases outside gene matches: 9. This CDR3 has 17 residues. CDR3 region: CASSQVKGDRVYTEAFF. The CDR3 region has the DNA TGCGCCAGCAGCCAAGTCAAAGGGGACAGGGTGTACACTGAAGCTTTCTTT.

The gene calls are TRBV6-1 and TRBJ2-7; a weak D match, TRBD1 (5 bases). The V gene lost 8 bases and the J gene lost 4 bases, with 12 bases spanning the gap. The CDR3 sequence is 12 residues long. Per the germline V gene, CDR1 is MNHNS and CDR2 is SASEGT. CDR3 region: CASVLQGYEQYF. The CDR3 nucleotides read TGTGCCAGCGTCCTTCAGGGATACGAGCAGTACTTC.

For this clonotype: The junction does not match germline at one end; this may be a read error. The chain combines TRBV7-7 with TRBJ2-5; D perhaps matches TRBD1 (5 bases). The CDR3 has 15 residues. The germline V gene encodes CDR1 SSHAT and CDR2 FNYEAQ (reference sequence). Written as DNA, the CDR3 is TGTGCTAGCAGCGCCGGGCCCCAGGGACAAGAGACCCAGTACTTC. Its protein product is CASSAGPQGQETQYF.

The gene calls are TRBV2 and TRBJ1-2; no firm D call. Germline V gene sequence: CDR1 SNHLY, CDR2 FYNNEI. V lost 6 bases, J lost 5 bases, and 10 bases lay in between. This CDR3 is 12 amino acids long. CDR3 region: CASRENSYGYTF. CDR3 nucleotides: TGTGCCAGCAGGGAGAACAGTTATGGCTACACCTTC.

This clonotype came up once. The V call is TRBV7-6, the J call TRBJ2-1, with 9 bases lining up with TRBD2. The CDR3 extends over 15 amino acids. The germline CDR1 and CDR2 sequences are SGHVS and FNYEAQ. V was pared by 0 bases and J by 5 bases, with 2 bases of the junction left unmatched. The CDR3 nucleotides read TGTGCCAGCAGCTTAGCGGCTAGCGGGGACAATGAGCAGTTCTTC. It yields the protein CASSLAASGDNEQFF.

The CDR3 protein is CASSLGTGTRGLAGYTGELFF. The DNA of the CDR3 is TGTGCCAGCAGCTTGGGGACCGGGACCCGAGGACTAGCGGGATACACCGGGGAGCTGTTTTTT. The V and J genes are TRBV7-2 and TRBJ2-2; 12 bases are shared with TRBD2. V lost 3 bases to trimming and J lost 3 bases; unmatched junction nucleotides: 17. The CDR3 has 21 residues. Germline V gene lookup returns CDR1 SGHTA and CDR2 FQGNSA.

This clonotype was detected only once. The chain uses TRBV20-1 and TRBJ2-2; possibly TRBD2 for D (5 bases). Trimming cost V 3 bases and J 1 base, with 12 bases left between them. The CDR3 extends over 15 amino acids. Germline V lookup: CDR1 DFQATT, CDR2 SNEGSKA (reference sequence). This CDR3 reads CSARATGMNTGELFF. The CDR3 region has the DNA TGCAGTGCTAGGGCCACGGGGATGAACACCGGGGAGCTGTTTTTT.

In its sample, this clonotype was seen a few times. CDR3 bases: TGTGCCACCAGCAGACCAAACACAGATACGCAGTATTTT. Protein sequence: CATSRPNTDTQYF. The V and J genes are TRBV15 and TRBJ2-3; D unresolved. V lost 2 bases to trimming and J lost 2 bases, with 5 bases between them. Looked up from germline, CDR1 is LNHNV and CDR2 is YYDKDF (reference sequence). The CDR3 runs to 13 residues.

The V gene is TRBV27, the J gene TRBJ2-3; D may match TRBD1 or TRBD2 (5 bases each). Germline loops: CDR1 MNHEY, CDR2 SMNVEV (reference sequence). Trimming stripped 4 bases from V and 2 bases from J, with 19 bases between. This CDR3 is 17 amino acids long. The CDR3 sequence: CASSYKGTDLPTDTQYF. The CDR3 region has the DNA TGTGCCAGCAGTTATAAAGGGACGGATCTACCCACAGATACGCAGTATTTT.

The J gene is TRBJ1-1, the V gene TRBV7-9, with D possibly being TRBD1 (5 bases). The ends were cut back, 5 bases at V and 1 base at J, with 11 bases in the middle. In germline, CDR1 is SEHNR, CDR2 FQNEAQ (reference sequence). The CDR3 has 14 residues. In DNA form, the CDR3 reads TGTGCCAGCAGCAACCGGGGCCAGAACACTGAAGCTTTCTTT. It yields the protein CASSNRGQNTEAFF.

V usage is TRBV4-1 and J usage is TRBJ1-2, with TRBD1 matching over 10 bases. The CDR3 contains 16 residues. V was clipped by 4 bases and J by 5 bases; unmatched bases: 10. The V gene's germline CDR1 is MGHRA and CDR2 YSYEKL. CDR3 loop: CASSLTTGTGVYGYTF. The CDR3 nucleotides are TGCGCCAGCAGCCTAACGACCGGGACAGGGGTTTATGGCTACACCTTC.

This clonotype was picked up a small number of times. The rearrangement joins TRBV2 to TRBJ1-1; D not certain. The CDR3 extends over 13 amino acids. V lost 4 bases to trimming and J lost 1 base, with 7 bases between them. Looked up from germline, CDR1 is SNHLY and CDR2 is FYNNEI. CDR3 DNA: TGTGCCAGCAGTGGCCACCAGAACACTGAAGCTTTCTTT. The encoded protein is CASSGHQNTEAFF.

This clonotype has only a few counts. CDR3 residues: CASSFSGAQPQHF. CDR3 bases: TGTGCCAGCAGTTTCTCAGGGGCGCAGCCCCAGCATTTT. J is TRBJ1-5 and V is TRBV6-5, with D maybe TRBD1 (6 bases). In germline, CDR1 is MNHEY, CDR2 SVGAGI. There are 13 residues in the CDR3. Between the trimmed V and J ends, which lost 4 bases and 7 bases, there was a span of 11 bases.

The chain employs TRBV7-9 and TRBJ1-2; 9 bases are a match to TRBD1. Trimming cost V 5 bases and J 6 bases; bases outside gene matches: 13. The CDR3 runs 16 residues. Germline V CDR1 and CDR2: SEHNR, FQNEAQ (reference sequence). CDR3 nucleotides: TGTGCCAGCAGCCCCGGGGGCGGTAGGGACAGGGATGGCTACACCTTC. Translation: CASSPGGGRDRDGYTF.

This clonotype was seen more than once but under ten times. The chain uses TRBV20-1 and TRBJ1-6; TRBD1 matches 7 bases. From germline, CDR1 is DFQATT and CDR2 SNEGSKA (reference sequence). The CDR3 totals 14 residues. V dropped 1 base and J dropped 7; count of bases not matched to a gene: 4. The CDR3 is CSARGQGKNSPLHF. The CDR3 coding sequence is TGCAGTGCTAGAGGACAGGGAAAAAATTCACCCCTCCACTTT.

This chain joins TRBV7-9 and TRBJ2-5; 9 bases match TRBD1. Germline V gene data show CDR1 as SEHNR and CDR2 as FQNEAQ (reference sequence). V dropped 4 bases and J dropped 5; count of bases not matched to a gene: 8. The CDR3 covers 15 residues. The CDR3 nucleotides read TGTGCCAGCAGCTCTACTTCCGGGACAGGGGAGACCCAGTACTTC. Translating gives CASSSTSGTGETQYF.

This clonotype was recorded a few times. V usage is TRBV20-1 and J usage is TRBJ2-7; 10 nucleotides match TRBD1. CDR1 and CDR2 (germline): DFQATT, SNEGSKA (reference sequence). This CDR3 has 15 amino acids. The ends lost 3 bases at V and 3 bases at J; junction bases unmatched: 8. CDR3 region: CSASDPGQGLYEQYF. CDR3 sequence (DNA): TGCAGTGCTAGCGATCCGGGACAGGGGCTCTACGAGCAGTACTTC.

CDR3 protein: CASSLVYGARETQYF. CDR3 in DNA: TGTGCCAGCAGCTTAGTATATGGGGCGCGGGAGACCCAGTACTTC. V usage is TRBV7-9 and J usage is TRBJ2-5; D perhaps matches TRBD1 (5 bases). The CDR3 runs to 15 residues. V dropped 1 base and J dropped 5 bases, with 14 bases sitting between them. CDR1 and CDR2 (germline): SEHNR, FQNEAQ (reference sequence).

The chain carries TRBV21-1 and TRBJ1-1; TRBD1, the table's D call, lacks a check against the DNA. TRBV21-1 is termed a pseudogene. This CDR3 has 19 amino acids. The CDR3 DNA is TGTGCCAGCCCAATCGGGGAGGGGGCTTACTCTAAGGGGAACACTGAAGCTTTCTTT. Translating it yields CASPIGEGAYSKGNTEAFF.

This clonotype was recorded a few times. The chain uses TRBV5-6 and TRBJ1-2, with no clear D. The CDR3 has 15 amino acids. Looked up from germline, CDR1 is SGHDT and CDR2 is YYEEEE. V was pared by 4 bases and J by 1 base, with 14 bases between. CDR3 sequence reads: CASSPGPSGNYGYTF. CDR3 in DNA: TGTGCCAGCAGCCCTGGACCGTCCGGTAACTATGGCTACACCTTC.

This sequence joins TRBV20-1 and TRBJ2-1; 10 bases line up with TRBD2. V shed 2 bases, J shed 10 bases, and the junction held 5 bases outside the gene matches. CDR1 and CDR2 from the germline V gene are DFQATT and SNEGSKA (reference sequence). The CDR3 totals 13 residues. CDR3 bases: TGCAGTGCTAGACTAGCGGGGGTGGGGGAGCAGTTCTTC. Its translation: CSARLAGVGEQFF.

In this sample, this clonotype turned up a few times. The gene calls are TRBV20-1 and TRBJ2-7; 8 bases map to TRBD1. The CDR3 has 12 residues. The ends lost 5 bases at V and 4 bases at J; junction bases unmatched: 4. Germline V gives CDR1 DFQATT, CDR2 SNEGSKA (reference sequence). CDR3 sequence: CSAPRQGYEQYF. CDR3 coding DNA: TGCAGTGCTCCACGACAGGGGTACGAGCAGTACTTC.